Each of the 20 T cell receptor beta chains below was sequenced from the same sample in a study of T cell responses to AZD1222 COVID-19 vaccine. The method was immunoSEQ multiplex PCR; TCRdb's version includes in-frame clones alone and lacks a portion of them. The sample yields 75,000 to 100,000 clones, under 90% seen once. Sample: peripheral blood, taken on day 0 of AZD1222 vaccination. Receptor source: an adult in good health.

This CDR3 is CASSPDRVGTQYF. In nucleotides, the CDR3 is TGTGCCAGCAGCCCAGACAGGGTCGGTACGCAGTATTTT. The rearrangement links TRBV6-5 to TRBJ2-3, with TRBD1 identical over 7 bases. Germline trimming cut 6 bases from V and 8 bases from J; bases unmatched to any gene: 8. Germline V gene data show CDR1 as MNHEY and CDR2 as SVGAGI. The CDR3 runs 13 residues.

CDR3 bases: TGTGCCAGCAGCGGACTGTGGGAACACACAGATACGCAGTATTTT. Translation gives CASSGLWEHTDTQYF. This chain uses TRBV11-2 with TRBJ2-3; the D gene is possibly TRBD2 (5 bases). The germline gives CDR1 SGHAT, CDR2 FQNNGV. The length of the CDR3 is 15 residues. V was pared by 5 bases and J by 2 bases, with 14 bases between.

The chain recombines TRBV18 with TRBJ1-3; 9 nucleotides align to TRBD1. CDR3 length: 15 residues. Per germline, CDR1 KGHSH and CDR2 LQKENI. V was clipped by 6 bases and J by 3 bases; unmatched bases: 6. CDR3 in DNA: TGTGCCAGCTCTCCAACAGGGGGCTTTGGAAACACCATATATTTT. Translating gives CASSPTGGFGNTIYF.

This clone was counted a single time. This chain links TRBV6-6 with TRBJ2-3; D gene unclear. Germline V lookup: CDR1 MNHNY, CDR2 SVGAGI (reference sequence). The CDR3 runs to 12 residues. The ends were cut back, 6 bases at V and 2 bases at J, with 6 bases in the middle. The CDR3 loop reads CASSPDTDTQYF. The CDR3 DNA sequence: TGTGCCAGCAGCCCGGACACAGATACGCAGTATTTT.

The chain combines TRBV4-1 with TRBJ2-3, with D maybe TRBD2 (6 bases). Per the germline V gene, CDR1 is MGHRA and CDR2 is YSYEKL. CDR3 size: 15 residues. Trimming pared 0 bases from V and 2 bases from J, leaving 9 bases between. The CDR3 loop is CASSQDGTSTDTQYF. DNA of the CDR3: TGCGCCAGCAGCCAAGATGGGACTTCCACAGATACGCAGTATTTT.

This rearrangement joins TRBV18 to TRBJ2-1; D unresolved. The CDR3 contains 13 residues. Trimming shortened V by 2 bases and J by 5 bases, and 7 bases separated the two germline ends. Germline CDR1 is KGHSH and CDR2 is LQKENI. The DNA for the CDR3 is TGTGCCAGCTCACCATCCCACGACAATGAGCAGTTCTTC. Translated, it gives CASSPSHDNEQFF.

J is TRBJ2-1 and V is TRBV3-1 (or the pseudogene TRBV3-2), with 10 bases that match TRBD2. This CDR3 region has 21 residues. V gave up 0 bases and J gave up 5 bases; unmatched junction bases: 19. The germline V gene has CDR1 LGHDT and CDR2 YNNKEL (reference sequence). This CDR3 is CASSQESVLAGQNRPDNEQFF. The DNA for the CDR3 is TGTGCCAGCAGCCAAGAATCGGTACTAGCGGGGCAAAATCGACCGGACAATGAGCAGTTCTTC.

The V gene is TRBV19, the J gene TRBJ1-5; a weak D match, TRBD1 (6 bases). Trimming removed 6 bases from V and 3 bases from J, with 12 bases in between. Germline V gene data show CDR1 as LNHDA and CDR2 as SQIVND (reference sequence). The CDR3 totals 14 residues. The DNA for the CDR3 is TGTGCCAGTAGCGACAGGTCATTCAATCAGCCCCAGCATTTT. It codes for CASSDRSFNQPQHF.

This chain connects TRBV11-2 to TRBJ2-7; D call uncertain. V dropped 0 bases and J dropped 4 bases, with 7 bases sitting between them. The CDR3 has 13 residues. CDR1 and CDR2 (germline): SGHAT, FQNNGV. The CDR3 here is CASSLDQGYEQYF. For the CDR3, the DNA is TGTGCCAGCAGCTTAGATCAAGGGTACGAGCAGTACTTC.

V is TRBV7-9 and J is TRBJ2-3; 15 bases fit TRBD2. Unmatched junction bases numbered 7, after V lost 5 bases and J lost 1 base. The CDR3 length is 18 residues. Germline V gene data show CDR1 as SEHNR and CDR2 as FQNEAQ (reference sequence). Written as DNA, the CDR3 is TGTGCCAGCAGCCTGGGACTAGCGGGAGGACCTGGCACAGATACGCAGTATTTT. It encodes CASSLGLAGGPGTDTQYF. The variable domain in full, with the rest retrieved from reference TRBV7-9 and TRBJ2-3, is DTGVSQNPRHKITKRGQNVTFRCDPISEHNRLYWYRQTLGQGPEFLTYFQNEAQLEKSRLLSDRFSAERPKGSFSTLEIQRTEQGDSAMYLCASSLGLAGGPGTDTQYFGPGTRLTVL.

The genes are TRBV19 and TRBJ2-6, with 8 nucleotides matching TRBD1. The CDR3 totals 18 residues. J was trimmed by 2 bases and V by 4 bases; bases with no gene match: 10. The germline V gene has CDR1 LNHDA and CDR2 SQIVND (reference sequence). The CDR3 region is CASSTGGATTAGANVLTF. DNA for the CDR3: TGTGCCAGTAGTACAGGGGGCGCGACAACTGCTGGGGCCAACGTCCTGACTTTC.

The J gene is TRBJ2-7, the V gene TRBV6-5, with 7 bases lining up with TRBD2. Unmatched junction bases numbered 12, after V lost 0 bases and J lost 7 bases. The CDR3 length is 16 residues. Germline CDR1 reads MNHEY; CDR2 reads SVGAGI. CDR3 sequence (DNA): TGTGCCAGCAGTTACTCGACGATTGGGGGAGCGGGGGAGCAGTACTTC. Translation gives CASSYSTIGGAGEQYF.

CDR3 nucleotides: TGTGCCAGCAGTGAAGTCCTAGCGGTGACGCAGTATTTT. This sequence encodes CASSEVLAVTQYF. This chain uses TRBV6-1 with TRBJ2-3, with 7 bases matching TRBD2. The ends lost 1 base at V and 9 bases at J; junction bases unmatched: 4. The germline gives CDR1 MNHNS, CDR2 SASEGT. The CDR3 runs 13 residues.

This clone was picked up one time. The chain combines TRBV10-2 with TRBJ2-5, with D uncertain. The CDR3 extends over 13 amino acids. The ends were cut back, 8 bases at V and 2 bases at J, with 12 bases in the middle. The germline V gene has CDR1 WSHSY and CDR2 SAAADI. Here the CDR3 reads CASSITIQETQYF. The CDR3 coding sequence is TGCGCCAGCTCTATAACCATTCAAGAGACCCAGTACTTC.

This clone was counted a few times. The chain links TRBV10-3 to TRBJ2-7; D possibly corresponds to TRBD1 (5 bases). Looked up from germline, CDR1 is ENHRY and CDR2 is SYGVKD. Trimming shortened V by 6 bases and J by 0 bases, and 12 bases separated the two germline ends. CDR3 length: 14 amino acids. This CDR3 is CAIRGSDSSYEQYF. DNA for the CDR3: TGTGCCATCAGGGGATCCGACAGCTCCTACGAGCAGTACTTC.

The rearrangement links TRBV2 to TRBJ2-1; D is perhaps TRBD2 (5 bases). The CDR3 spans 15 residues. CDR1 and CDR2 (germline): SNHLY, FYNNEI. V dropped 4 bases and J dropped 0 bases, with 10 bases sitting between them. The CDR3 loop reads CASSVERSSYNEQFF. CDR3 DNA: TGTGCCAGCAGTGTGGAGCGGAGCTCCTACAATGAGCAGTTCTTC. Full variable domain (outside the CDR3, taken from reference TRBV2 and TRBJ2-1): EPEVTQTPSHQVTQMGQEVILRCVPISNHLYFYWYRQILGQKVEFLVSFYNNEISEKSEIFDDQFSVERPDGSNFTLKIRSTKLEDSAMYFCASSVERSSYNEQFFGPGTRLTVL.

The chain joins TRBV9 to TRBJ1-1, with D maybe TRBD1 (5 bases). The CDR3 length is 13 residues. V lost 4 bases to trimming and J lost 4 bases, with 11 bases between them. Looked up from germline, CDR1 is SGDLS and CDR2 is YYNGEE. CDR3 sequence (DNA): TGTGCCAGCAGCATGGGGGGGTCCACTGAAGCTTTCTTT. Its protein product is CASSMGGSTEAFF. Full variable domain (missing parts from reference TRBV9 and TRBJ1-1): DSGVTQTPKHLITATGQRVTLRCSPRSGDLSVYWYQQSLDQGLQFLIQYYNGEERAKGNILERFSAQQFPDLHSELNLSSLELGDSALYFCASSMGGSTEAFFGQGTRLTVV.

This clone was picked up a small number of times. This rearrangement joins TRBV3-1 (or the pseudogene TRBV3-2) to TRBJ2-7; no clear D. V lost 0 bases and J lost 0, with 6 bases in between. The CDR3 totals 14 residues. In germline, CDR1 is LGHDT, CDR2 YNNKEL (reference sequence). CDR3 coding DNA: TGTGCCAGCAGCCAAGATCGGAACTCCTACGAGCAGTACTTC. It codes for CASSQDRNSYEQYF.

Only one count was recorded for this clone. The chain's CDR3 is CASSLGQNNEKLFF. CDR3 nucleotides: TGTGCCAGCAGCTTAGGCCAGAATAATGAAAAACTGTTTTTT. V and J are TRBV7-9 and TRBJ1-4; D is unclear. The V end was cut by 1 base, the J end by 4 bases, with 7 bases between. Germline CDR1 is SEHNR and CDR2 is FQNEAQ (reference sequence). The CDR3 contains 14 residues.

This clone was recorded only once. V gene TRBV9 combines with J gene TRBJ1-2; the D gene is possibly TRBD1 (6 bases). This CDR3 comprises 14 residues. Trimming cost V 0 bases and J 4 bases, with 10 bases left between them. CDR1 is SGDLS, CDR2 YYNGEE, per germline. This chain's CDR3 is CASSVDRDAYGYTF. In nucleotides, the CDR3 is TGTGCCAGCAGCGTAGACAGGGACGCCTATGGCTACACCTTC.